A single sample gave rise to the 2 T cell receptor beta chains below, sequenced in a study of Ad26.COV2.S vaccination and SARS-CoV-2 variants. The method was immunoSEQ multiplex PCR; TCRdb's version includes in-frame clones alone and lacks a portion of them. The top ten hold around 10% of the sample, which has more than 300,000 clones, about 88% seen once. Treatment: 15 to 20 received Ad26.COV2.S at low or high dose, single or two shots; about 5 received placebo; per-sample allocation not given. Sampling occurred on day 63 after the first vaccine or placebo injection. The material sequenced was peripheral blood, taken in a trial of Ad26.COV2.S vaccine versus placebo. The receptors were sampled from a person between 18 and 65 years old who received the Ad26.COV2.S COVID-19 vaccine or a placebo.

The chain has TRBV19 and TRBJ1-2; D is unclear. Germline loops: CDR1 LNHDA, CDR2 SQIVND (reference sequence). CDR3 length equals 13 residues. V lost 5 bases and J 3 bases, leaving 10 bases between the germline ends. The DNA of the CDR3 is TGTGCCAGTAGTTGGCCAGGACACTATGGCTACACCTTC. Protein product: CASSWPGHYGYTF.

Regarding this clone: The same CDR3 can be traced to other DNA sequences in this sample. V and J are TRBV3-1 (or the pseudogene TRBV3-2) and TRBJ2-5; D is unresolved. The CDR3 is 13 residues long. V was trimmed by 1 base and J by 1 base, leaving 4 bases between them. CDR1 is LGHDT, CDR2 YNNKEL, per germline (reference sequence). CDR3 loop: CASSQGRQETQYF. CDR3 DNA: TGTGCCAGCAGCCAAGGGCGCCAAGAGACCCAGTACTTC.